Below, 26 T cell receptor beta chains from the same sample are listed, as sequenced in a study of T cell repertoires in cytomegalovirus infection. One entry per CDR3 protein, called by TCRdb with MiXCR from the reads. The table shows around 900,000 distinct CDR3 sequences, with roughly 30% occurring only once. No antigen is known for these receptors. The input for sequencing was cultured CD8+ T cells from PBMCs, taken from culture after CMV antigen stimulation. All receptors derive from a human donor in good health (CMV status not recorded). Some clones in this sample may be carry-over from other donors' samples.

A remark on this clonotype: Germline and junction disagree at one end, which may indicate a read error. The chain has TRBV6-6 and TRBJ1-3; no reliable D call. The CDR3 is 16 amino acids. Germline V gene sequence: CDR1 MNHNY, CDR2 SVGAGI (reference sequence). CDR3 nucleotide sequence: TGTACCAGCAGTTTAGAGGACGGTGGAGGCGGAAACACCATATATTTT. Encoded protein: CTSSLEDGGGGNTIYF.

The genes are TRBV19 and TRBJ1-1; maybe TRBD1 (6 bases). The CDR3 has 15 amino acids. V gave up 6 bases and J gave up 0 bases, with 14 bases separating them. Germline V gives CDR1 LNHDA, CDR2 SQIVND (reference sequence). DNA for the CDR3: TGTGCCAGTAGCCCACAGGGAAGAATGAACACTGAAGCTTTCTTT. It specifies CASSPQGRMNTEAFF.

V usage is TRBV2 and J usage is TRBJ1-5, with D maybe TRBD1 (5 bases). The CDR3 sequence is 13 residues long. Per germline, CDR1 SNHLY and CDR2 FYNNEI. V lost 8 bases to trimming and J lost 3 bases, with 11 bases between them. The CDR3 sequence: CASSGALNQPQHF. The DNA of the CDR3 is TGTGCCAGCTCCGGGGCTCTCAATCAGCCCCAGCATTTT.

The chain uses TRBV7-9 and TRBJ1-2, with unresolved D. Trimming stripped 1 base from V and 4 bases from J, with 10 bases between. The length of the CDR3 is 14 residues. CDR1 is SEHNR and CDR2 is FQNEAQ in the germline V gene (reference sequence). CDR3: CASSLEVGIYGYTF. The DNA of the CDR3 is TGTGCCAGCAGCTTAGAGGTGGGGATCTATGGCTACACCTTC.

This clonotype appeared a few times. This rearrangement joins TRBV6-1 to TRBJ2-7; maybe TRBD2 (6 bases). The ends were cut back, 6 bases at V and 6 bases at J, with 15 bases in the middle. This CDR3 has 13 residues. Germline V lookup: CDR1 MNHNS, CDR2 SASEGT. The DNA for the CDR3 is TGTGCCAGCAGGGATGTAAGGGAGGTCGAGCAGTACGTC. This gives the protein CASRDVREVEQYV.

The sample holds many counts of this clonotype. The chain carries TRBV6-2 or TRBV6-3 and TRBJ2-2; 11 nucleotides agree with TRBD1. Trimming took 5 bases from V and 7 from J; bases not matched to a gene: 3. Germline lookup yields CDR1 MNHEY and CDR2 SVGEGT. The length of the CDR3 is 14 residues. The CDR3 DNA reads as TGTGCCAGCAGTCCGGGACAGGGGGTCGGGGAGCTGTTTTTT. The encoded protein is CASSPGQGVGELFF.

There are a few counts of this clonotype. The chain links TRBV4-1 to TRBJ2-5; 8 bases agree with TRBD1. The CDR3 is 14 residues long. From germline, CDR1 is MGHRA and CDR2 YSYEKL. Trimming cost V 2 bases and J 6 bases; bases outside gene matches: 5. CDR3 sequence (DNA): TGCGCCAGCAGCCAAATCGGACAGGGAAAGACCCAGTACTTC. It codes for CASSQIGQGKTQYF.

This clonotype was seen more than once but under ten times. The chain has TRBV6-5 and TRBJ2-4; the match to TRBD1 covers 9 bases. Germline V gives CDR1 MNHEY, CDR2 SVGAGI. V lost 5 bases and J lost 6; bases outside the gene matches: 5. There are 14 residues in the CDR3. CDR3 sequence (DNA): TGTGCCAGCAGTCCACTGGGACAGGGAAACATTCAGTACTTC. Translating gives CASSPLGQGNIQYF.

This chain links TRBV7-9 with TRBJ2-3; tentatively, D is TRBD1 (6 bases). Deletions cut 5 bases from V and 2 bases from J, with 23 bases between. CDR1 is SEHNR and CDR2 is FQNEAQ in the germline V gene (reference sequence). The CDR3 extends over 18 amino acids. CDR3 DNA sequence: TGTGCCAGCAGCGCCAGAGGATGGGGGCGGAAGCCCACAGATACGCAGTATTTT. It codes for CASSARGWGRKPTDTQYF.

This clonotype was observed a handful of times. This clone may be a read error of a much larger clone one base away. The CDR3 DNA reads as TGTGCCAGCAGTGGACCGGGACAGGGGAACACCGGGGAGCTGTTTTTT. It encodes CASSGPGQGNTGELFF. This chain connects TRBV6-5 to TRBJ2-2, with 9 bases aligning to TRBD1. This CDR3 is built from 16 residues. Germline trimming cut 5 bases from V and 1 base from J; bases unmatched to any gene: 5. From germline, CDR1 is MNHEY and CDR2 SVGAGI.

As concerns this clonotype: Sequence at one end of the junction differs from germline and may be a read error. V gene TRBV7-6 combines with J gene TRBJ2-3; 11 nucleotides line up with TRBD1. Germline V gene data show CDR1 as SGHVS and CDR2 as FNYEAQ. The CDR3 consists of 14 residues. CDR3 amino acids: CVSTPGQGANTQYF. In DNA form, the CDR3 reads TGTGTCAGCACCCCAGGACAGGGGGCGAATACGCAGTATTTT.

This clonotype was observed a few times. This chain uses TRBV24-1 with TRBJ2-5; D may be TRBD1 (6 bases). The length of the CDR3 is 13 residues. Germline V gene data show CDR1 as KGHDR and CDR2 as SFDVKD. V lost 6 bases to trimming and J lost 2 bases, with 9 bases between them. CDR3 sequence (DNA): TGTGCCACCAGTAGGACAGTTCAAGAGACCCAGTACTTC. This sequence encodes CATSRTVQETQYF.

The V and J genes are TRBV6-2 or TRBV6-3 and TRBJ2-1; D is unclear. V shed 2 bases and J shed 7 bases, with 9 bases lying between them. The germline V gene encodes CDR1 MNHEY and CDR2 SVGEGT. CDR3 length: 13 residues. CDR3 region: CASSYAIMNEQFF. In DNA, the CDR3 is TGTGCCAGCAGTTACGCAATCATGAATGAGCAGTTCTTC.

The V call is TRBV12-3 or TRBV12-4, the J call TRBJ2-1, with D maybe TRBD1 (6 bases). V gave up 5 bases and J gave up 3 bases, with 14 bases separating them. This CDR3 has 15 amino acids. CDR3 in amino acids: CASSAEGHRYNEQFF. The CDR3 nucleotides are TGTGCCAGCAGTGCCGAGGGACACCGCTACAATGAGCAGTTCTTC.

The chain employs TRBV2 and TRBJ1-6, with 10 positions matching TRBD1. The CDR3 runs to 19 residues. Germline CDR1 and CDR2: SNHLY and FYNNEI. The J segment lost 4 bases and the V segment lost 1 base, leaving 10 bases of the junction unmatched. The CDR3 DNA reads TGTGCCAGCAGTGAAGGGTTCCTGGACAGGGGGTTTTATAATTCACCCCTCCACTTT. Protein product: CASSEGFLDRGFYNSPLHF.

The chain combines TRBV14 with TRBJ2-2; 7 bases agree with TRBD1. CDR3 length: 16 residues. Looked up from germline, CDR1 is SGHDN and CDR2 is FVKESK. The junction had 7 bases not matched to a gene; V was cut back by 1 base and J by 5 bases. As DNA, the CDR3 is TGTGCCAGCAGCCAAGCCGACAGGGTTGGTACCGGGGAGCTGTTTTTT. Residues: CASSQADRVGTGELFF.

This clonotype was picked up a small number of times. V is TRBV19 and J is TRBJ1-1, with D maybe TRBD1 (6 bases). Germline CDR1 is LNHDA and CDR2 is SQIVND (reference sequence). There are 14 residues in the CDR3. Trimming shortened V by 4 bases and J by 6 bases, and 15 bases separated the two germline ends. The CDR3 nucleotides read TGTGCCAGTAGTAGATCCAGGGGAAGGCCTGAAGCTTTCTTT. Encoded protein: CASSRSRGRPEAFF. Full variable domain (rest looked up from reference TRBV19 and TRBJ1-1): DGGITQSPKYLFRKEGQNVTLSCEQNLNHDAMYWYRQDPGQGLRLIYYSQIVNDFQKGDIAEGYSVSREKKESFPLTVTSAQKNPTAFYLCASSRSRGRPEAFFGQGTRLTVV.

The CDR3 DNA sequence: TGTGCCAGTAGCGGAGCCTACCTCCAAGAGACCCAGTACTTC. Its translation is CASSGAYLQETQYF. The gene calls are TRBV19 and TRBJ2-5; no reliable D call. This CDR3 is 14 amino acids long. Germline loops: CDR1 LNHDA, CDR2 SQIVND (reference sequence). V lost 6 bases and J 1 base, leaving 12 bases between the germline ends.

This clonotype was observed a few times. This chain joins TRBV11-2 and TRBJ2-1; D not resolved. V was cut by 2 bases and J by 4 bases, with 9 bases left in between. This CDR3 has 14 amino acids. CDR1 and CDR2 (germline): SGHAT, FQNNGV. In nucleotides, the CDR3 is TGTGCCAGCAGCTTAAGGCTGTCTTACAATGAGCAGTTCTTC. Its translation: CASSLRLSYNEQFF.

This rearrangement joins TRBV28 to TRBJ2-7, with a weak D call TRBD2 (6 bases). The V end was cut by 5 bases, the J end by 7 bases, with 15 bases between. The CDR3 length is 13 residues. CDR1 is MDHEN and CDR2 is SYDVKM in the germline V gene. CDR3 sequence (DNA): TGTGCCAGCAGTCCAGGACCGGCGGGGGAGCAGTACGTC. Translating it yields CASSPGPAGEQYV.

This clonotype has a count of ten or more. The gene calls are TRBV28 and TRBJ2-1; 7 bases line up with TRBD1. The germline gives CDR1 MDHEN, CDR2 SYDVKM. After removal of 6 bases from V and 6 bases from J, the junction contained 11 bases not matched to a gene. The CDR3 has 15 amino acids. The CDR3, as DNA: TGTGCCAGCAGCTTAGGGGCAGGGGGTCTCAATGAGCAGTTCTTC. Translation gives CASSLGAGGLNEQFF.

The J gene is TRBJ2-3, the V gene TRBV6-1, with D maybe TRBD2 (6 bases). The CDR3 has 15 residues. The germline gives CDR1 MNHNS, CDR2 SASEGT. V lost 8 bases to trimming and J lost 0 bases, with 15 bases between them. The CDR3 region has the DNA TGTGCCAGCGGGGGGATGGCTGAGAGCACAGATACGCAGTATTTT. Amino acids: CASGGMAESTDTQYF.

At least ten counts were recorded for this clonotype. The CDR3 sequence is CASSPLGSSGGAADTQYF. As DNA, the CDR3 is TGTGCCAGCAGCCCCTTAGGATCTAGCGGGGGGGCGGCAGATACGCAGTATTTT. The V call is TRBV7-3, the J call TRBJ2-3; 12 bases fit TRBD2. Germline CDR1 is SGHTA and CDR2 is FQGTGA. The ends lost 5 bases at V and 4 bases at J; junction bases unmatched: 13. The CDR3 runs to 18 residues.

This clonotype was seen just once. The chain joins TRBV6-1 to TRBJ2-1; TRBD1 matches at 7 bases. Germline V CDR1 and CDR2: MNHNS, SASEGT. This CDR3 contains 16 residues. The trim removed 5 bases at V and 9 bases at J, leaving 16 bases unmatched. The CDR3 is CASSLTPRTGPLEQFF. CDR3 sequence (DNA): TGTGCCAGCAGTCTTACACCTAGGACAGGTCCGCTTGAGCAGTTCTTC.

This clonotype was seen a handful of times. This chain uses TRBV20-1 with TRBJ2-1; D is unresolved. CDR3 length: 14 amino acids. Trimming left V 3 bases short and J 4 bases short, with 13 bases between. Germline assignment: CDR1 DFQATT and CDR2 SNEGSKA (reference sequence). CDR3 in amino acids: CSASERRIYNEQFF. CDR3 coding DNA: TGCAGTGCTAGTGAGAGACGGATTTACAATGAGCAGTTCTTC.

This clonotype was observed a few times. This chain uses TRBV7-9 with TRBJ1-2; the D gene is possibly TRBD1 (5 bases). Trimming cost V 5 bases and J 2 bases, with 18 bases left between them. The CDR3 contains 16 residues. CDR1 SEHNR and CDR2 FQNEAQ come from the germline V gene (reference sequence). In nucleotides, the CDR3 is TGTGCCAGCAGCGGCCAAACTAAGACAGCGAACTATGGCTACACCTTC. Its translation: CASSGQTKTANYGYTF.